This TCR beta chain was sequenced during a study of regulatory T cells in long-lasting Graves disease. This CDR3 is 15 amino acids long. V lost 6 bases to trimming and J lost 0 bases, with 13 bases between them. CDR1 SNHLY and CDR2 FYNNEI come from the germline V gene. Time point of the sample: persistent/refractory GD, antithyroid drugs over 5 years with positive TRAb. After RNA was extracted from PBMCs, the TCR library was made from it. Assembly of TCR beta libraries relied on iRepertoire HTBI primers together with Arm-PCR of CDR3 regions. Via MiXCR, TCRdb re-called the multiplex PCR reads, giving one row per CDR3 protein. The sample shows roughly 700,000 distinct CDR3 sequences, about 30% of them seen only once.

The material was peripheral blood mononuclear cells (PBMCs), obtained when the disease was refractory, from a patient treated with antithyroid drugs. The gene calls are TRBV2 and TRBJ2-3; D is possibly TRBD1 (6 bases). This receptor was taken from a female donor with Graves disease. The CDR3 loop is CASRGHRPSTDTQYF. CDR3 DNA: TGTGCCAGCAGGGGACATCGCCCTAGCACAGATACGCAGTATTTT.